The rows below give T cell receptor beta chains drawn from one sample of a study of blood T cell repertoires in COVID-19. The table came from immunoSEQ multiplex PCR; TCRdb's copy has only in-frame clones and leaves some out. Among over 200,000 clones listed, approximately 80% were seen once. Sequenced sample: PBMCs or T cells enriched from blood (not recorded which). The receptors derive from a man in his forties who had recovered from COVID-19. Both conserved end residues are part of each CDR3. Each record gives: V gene, J gene, clone size, CDR3 length, D gene, CDR3 DNA, CDR3 protein. A D gene is named only where the DNA matches it firmly. A clone size is listed for some rows: how often the clone was seen (once, few, many), or a class if it is expanded.

TRBV10-3	TRBJ2-4	NA	14	NA	TGTGCCATCAGTGAGTCGCGCGATTCGAGCATTCAGTACTTC	CAISESRDSSIQYF
TRBV20-1	TRBJ1-1	NA	14	TRBD1	TGCAGTGCTAGTTCAGGGGGCTCGGACACTGAAGCTTTCTTT	CSASSGGSDTEAFF
TRBV11-2	TRBJ2-3	NA	15	TRBD2	TGTGCCAGCAGCTGGGCGGGGGGGCGCACAGATACGCAGTATTTT	CASSWAGGRTDTQYF
TRBV7-9	TRBJ1-4	NA	15	NA	TGTGCCAGCAGCTCCCACGCAGCAACTAATGAAAAACTGTTTTTT	CASSSHAATNEKLFF
TRBV30	TRBJ1-6	NA	12	NA	TGTGCCTGGACTTGGGGCAATTCACCCCTCCACTTT	CAWTWGNSPLHF
TRBV3-1/TRBV3-2	TRBJ2-7	NA	13	NA	TGTGCCAGCAGCCAGAACTCCTTCTACGAGCAGTACTTC	CASSQNSFYEQYF
TRBV5-1	TRBJ1-1	NA	14	NA	TGCGCCAGCAGCCCCCGTGAAAGGGGGATGGTAGCTTTCTTT	CASSPRERGMVAFF
TRBV30	TRBJ2-1	NA	15	NA	TGTGCCTGGAGTGTTCCGGGACTTCGTTACAATGAGCAGTTCTTC	CAWSVPGLRYNEQFF
TRBV7-2	TRBJ2-1	NA	14	NA	TGTGCCAGCAGCACCCGATTCACAGGTAGTGAGCAGTTCTTC	CASSTRFTGSEQFF
TRBV12-3/TRBV12-4	TRBJ1-2	NA	12	NA	TGTGCCAGCAGTTACACAGACAGGGGCTACACCTTC	CASSYTDRGYTF
TRBV5-5	TRBJ1-4	NA	18	TRBD1	TGTGCCAGCAGCAGGGGACAGGGAATTATCGGGGTAAATGAAAAACTGTTTTTT	CASSRGQGIIGVNEKLFF
TRBV11-2	TRBJ2-3	many	14	TRBD2	TGTGCCAGCAGCTTAGTTAGCGGGAGCGATACGCAGTATTTT	CASSLVSGSDTQYF
TRBV12-5	TRBJ1-2	NA	14	NA	TGTGCTAGTGGTCTCCAACAGGTCAACTATGGCTACACCTTC	CASGLQQVNYGYTF
TRBV2	TRBJ1-2	NA	12	TRBD1	TGTGCCAGCAGGCAAACAGGGGGCGGCTACACCTTC	CASRQTGGGYTF
TRBV7-8	TRBJ2-1	few	19	TRBD2	TGTGCCAGCAGCTTAGAATTCTATGTAGCGGGGGGAATATACAATGAGCAGTTCTTC	CASSLEFYVAGGIYNEQFF
TRBV5-1	TRBJ2-2	NA	13	NA	TGCGCCAGCGGGACAGCGGGCACCGGGGAGCTGTTTTTT	CASGTAGTGELFF
TRBV7-8	TRBJ2-7	many	14	TRBD2	TGTGCCAGCAGCTCGGGGGGGGGATTACGCGAGCAGTACTTC	CASSSGGGLREQYF
TRBV4-1	TRBJ2-2	NA	19	NA	TGCGCCAGCAGCCAGAAGGTGGTCGTGCTAGCACAGAACACCGGGGAGCTGTTTTTT	CASSQKVVVLAQNTGELFF
TRBV6-1	TRBJ1-5	NA	15	NA	TGTGCCAGCAGTGACGCAGGGCGCGTCCGTCAGCCCCAGCATTTT	CASSDAGRVRQPQHF
TRBV6-5	TRBJ1-4	NA	16	NA	TGTGCCAGCAGTTACTCCGGGACAACAACTAATGAAAAACTGTTTTTT	CASSYSGTTTNEKLFF
TRBV18	TRBJ2-3	NA	16	TRBD2	TGTGCCAGCTCACCAGCCATAGCGGGGAACACAGATACGCAGTATTTT	CASSPAIAGNTDTQYF
TRBV4-1	TRBJ2-1	once	15	TRBD2	TGCGCCAGCAGCGAGACTAGCGGGGGGGCCTACGAGCAGTTCTTC	CASSETSGGAYEQFF
TRBV18	TRBJ1-2	NA	12	NA	TGTGCCAGTCGCAGGGAGGACTATGGCTACACCTTC	CASRREDYGYTF
TRBV28	TRBJ1-6	NA	15	NA	TGTGCCAGCAGTTTAGAAACAGGGTATAATTCACCCCTCCACTTT	CASSLETGYNSPLHF
TRBV24-1	TRBJ2-1	NA	15	NA	TGTGCCACCAGTGCAGGTCCCCTCTCCTACAATGAGCAGTTCTTC	CATSAGPLSYNEQFF
TRBV21-1	TRBJ2-1	NA	17	NA	TGTGCCAGCAGCCTCAGGGGAAGGGGTTTCTTCTACAATGAGCAGTTCTTC	CASSLRGRGFFYNEQFF
TRBV9	TRBJ2-3	NA	13	NA	TGTGCCAGCAGCGTAGAGGCTAGTCGGGCGCAGTATTTT	CASSVEASRAQYF